These T cell receptor beta chains were read from a single sample in a study of blood T cell repertoires in COVID-19. The data were produced by immunoSEQ multiplex PCR, yet TCRdb's version contains in-frame clones alone and is incomplete. Counted here are 100,000 to 150,000 clones, over 65% occurring once; the ten biggest clones make up roughly 3.9%. Sequencing input: peripheral blood. These receptor sequences come from a man in his sixties with acute or convalescent COVID-19. CDR3s include the opening cysteine and the closing phenylalanine or tryptophan. The D gene is left open where the match is weak. The size entry is marked missing in some rows and otherwise reads once, few, many or a size class.

clone_size cdr3_length j_call d_call v_call cdr3_nt cdr3_aa
NA 15 TRBJ2-1 NA TRBV15 TGTGCCACCAGCAGAGGTAACAGGGCCCACAATGAGCAGTTCTTC CATSRGNRAHNEQFF
once 15 TRBJ1-1 TRBD1 TRBV18 TGTGCCAGCTCACTCGGACAGGGCGGGAACACTGAAGCTTTCTTT CASSLGQGGNTEAFF
NA 18 TRBJ2-2 TRBD2 TRBV3-1/TRBV3-2 TGTGCCAGCAGCCCCCACGTCGGGGGAGGGCAGGGAACCGGGGAGCTGTTTTTT CASSPHVGGGQGTGELFF
NA 16 TRBJ1-5 NA TRBV6-2/TRBV6-3 TGTGCCAGCAGTTACTCGATTTCGAGGGAGGCCCAGCCCCAGCATTTT CASSYSISREAQPQHF
NA 13 TRBJ1-1 NA TRBV19 TGTGCCAGTAGTGATACGGGGAACACTGAAGCTTTCTTT CASSDTGNTEAFF
once 15 TRBJ2-3 TRBD2 TRBV11-1 TGTGCCAGCAGCCAGGGACTAGCGGGCACAGATACGCAGTATTTT CASSQGLAGTDTQYF
NA 15 TRBJ2-7 TRBD2 TRBV5-1 TGCGCCAGCAGAACAAGCGGGAGTCAGCCCTACGAGCAGTACTTC CASRTSGSQPYEQYF
NA 13 TRBJ2-2 NA TRBV27 TGTGCCAGCAGTTCCAGGGGGGCCGGGGAGCTGTTTTTT CASSSRGAGELFF
NA 13 TRBJ2-7 NA TRBV4-3 TGCGCCAGCAGCCAAGATCGAGGATACGAGCAGTACTTC CASSQDRGYEQYF
NA 14 TRBJ1-1 NA TRBV6-5 TGTGCCAGCAGCCCCGTGGCACCCAACACTGAAGCTTTCTTT CASSPVAPNTEAFF
NA 15 TRBJ2-2 NA TRBV9 TGTGCCAGCAGCGTAGCCCAGCGGGACACCGGGGAGCTGTTTTTT CASSVAQRDTGELFF
few 15 TRBJ2-5 TRBD1 TRBV7-9 TGTGCCAGCAGCGCATCGGGACAGGGGACGGAGACCCAGTACTTC CASSASGQGTETQYF
NA 13 TRBJ2-7 NA TRBV5-1 TGCGCCAGCAGCTTGGTGGTGGGGGGCGAGCAGTACTTC CASSLVVGGEQYF
NA 15 TRBJ1-5 NA TRBV6-5 TGTGCCAGCAGTTACTCTGGGAGGAACAATCAGCCCCAGCATTTT CASSYSGRNNQPQHF
once 15 TRBJ2-3 TRBD2 TRBV7-3 TGTGCCAGCAGCCCACTAGCGGGGTCGGCAGATACGCAGTATTTT CASSPLAGSADTQYF